This T cell receptor (beta chain) was obtained from a study of cytomegalovirus exposure and HLA in healthy donors. Both 60 Vbeta primers and 13 Jbeta primers went into the PCR. Profiling relied on immunoSEQ multiplex PCR, and the TCRdb table lists in-frame clones only, not all of them. The sample lists roughly 190,000 clones; around 62% were seen once. A word on this clone: Its antigen is unknown.

Study-level results: Listed as cytomegalovirus-associated were 170 or so TCR beta chains.

Germline CDR1 and CDR2: LGHNA and YSLEER. The CDR3 covers 18 residues. Deletions cut 0 bases from V and 0 bases from J, with 15 bases between. The V gene is TRBV4-3, the J gene TRBJ2-1, with D maybe TRBD2 (6 bases). Input material: PBMCs. The sequence derives from a man aged 40-50 years in good health and CMV-seronegative. CDR3: CASSQDGSPSASYNEQFF. The CDR3 DNA sequence: TGCGCCAGCAGCCAAGATGGTAGTCCTAGCGCCTCCTACAATGAGCAGTTCTTC.